These T cell receptor beta chains were read from a single sample in a study of human T cells and chemical hapten exposure. In TCRdb, the RACE reads were re-called with MiXCR into one record per CDR3 protein. This table has 65,000 to 90,000 distinct CDR3 sequences, 12% to 15% appearing once. Source: whole blood, taken in connection with sensitization to the hapten diphenylcyclopropenone (DPC). These receptors originate from a woman aged 45 to 65 with alopecia areata. Some clones in this sample may be carry-over from other donors' samples. The CDR3 runs from the conserved cysteine through the conserved F or W. D genes are given only for firm matches. A row's size may be missing; if present it is once, few, many or a size class.

size: -; J: TRBJ2-7; V: TRBV10-3; D: TRBD2; DNA: TGTGCCATAAACAAGCGGGACGGCTACGAGCAGTACTTC; CDR3: CAINKRDGYEQYF
size: few; J: TRBJ1-5; V: TRBV20-1; D: -; DNA: TGCAGTGCTAGAGATTCACGGGGTGCTCGGCCCCAGCATTTT; CDR3: CSARDSRGARPQHF
size: few; J: TRBJ2-1; V: TRBV7-6; D: -; DNA: TGTGCCAGCAGGGGGCCGCGGGACTCCTACAATGAGCAGTTCTTC; CDR3: CASRGPRDSYNEQFF
size: many; J: TRBJ1-2; V: TRBV3-1; D: -; DNA: TGTGCCAGCAGCCAAGATATAAGAGGGACCCATGGCTACACCTTC; CDR3: CASSQDIRGTHGYTF
size: -; J: TRBJ2-2; V: TRBV11-3; D: TRBD1; DNA: TGTGCCAGCAGCAAAGGGACAGGGGATAGAAGCGGGGAGCTGTTTTTT; CDR3: CASSKGTGDRSGELFF
size: -; J: TRBJ2-1; V: TRBV9; D: TRBD2; DNA: TGTGCCAGCAGCGCCCGACTAGCCAACTTGAATGAGCAGTTCTTC; CDR3: CASSARLANLNEQFF
size: few; J: TRBJ1-1; V: TRBV12-3/TRBV12-4; D: -; DNA: TGTGCCAGCAGCCGACATGGGGCCACTGAAGCTTTCTTT; CDR3: CASSRHGATEAFF
size: -; J: TRBJ2-2; V: TRBV6-5; D: -; DNA: TGTGCCAGCAGAGAGGGGGGCGTCCCCACCGGGGAGCTGTTTTTT; CDR3: CASREGGVPTGELFF
size: few; J: TRBJ2-3; V: TRBV28; D: -; DNA: TGTGCCAGCAGTTTATACGGCAGGGGAGGCACAGATACGCAGTATTTT; CDR3: CASSLYGRGGTDTQYF
size: few; J: TRBJ1-1; V: TRBV14; D: -; DNA: TGTGCCAGCAGCCATTACTTGAACACTGAAGCTTTCTTT; CDR3: CASSHYLNTEAFF
size: many; J: TRBJ2-5; V: TRBV10-3; D: TRBD2; DNA: TGTGCCATCAGCGATTTGGGACTAGCGGAGGGCGGTGAGACCCAGTACTTC; CDR3: CAISDLGLAEGGETQYF
size: few; J: TRBJ2-5; V: TRBV24-1; D: -; DNA: TGTGCCACCAGTGATTCAGGGAGTGAGACCCAGTACTTC; CDR3: CATSDSGSETQYF
size: few; J: TRBJ2-7; V: TRBV20-1; D: -; DNA: TGCAGTGCTGTGGGTGGCGCGGCTAGCTCCTACGAGCAGTACTTC; CDR3: CSAVGGAASSYEQYF
size: many; J: TRBJ2-7; V: TRBV20-1; D: -; DNA: TGCAGTGCTCGTCCGAGCTCCTCTTCTGGGGAGCAGTACTTC; CDR3: CSARPSSSSGEQYF
size: -; J: TRBJ2-5; V: TRBV24-1; D: TRBD2; DNA: TGTGCCACCAGTCCCACAACCGCCGGGGGGGATCAAGAGACCCAGTACTTC; CDR3: CATSPTTAGGDQETQYF
size: -; J: TRBJ2-5; V: TRBV4-3; D: TRBD2; DNA: TGCGCCAGCAGCCAAGGGACTAGCGGGAGTGAGACCCAGTACTTC; CDR3: CASSQGTSGSETQYF
size: -; J: TRBJ1-4; V: TRBV25-1; D: -; DNA: TGTGCCAGCAGTCAGAGTGGTCGAAAGGAAAAACTGTTTTTT; CDR3: CASSQSGRKEKLFF
size: -; J: TRBJ2-3; V: TRBV7-9; D: -; DNA: TGTGCCAGCAGCCGTCGGGGCTTCGAAGATACGCAGTATTTT; CDR3: CASSRRGFEDTQYF
size: -; J: TRBJ2-1; V: TRBV5-4; D: TRBD1; DNA: TGTGCCAGCAGCGGGGGACAGGGCAGGACCTACAATGAGCAGTTCTTC; CDR3: CASSGGQGRTYNEQFF
size: few; J: TRBJ2-1; V: TRBV29-1; D: -; DNA: TGCAGCACCCAACAGTACAATGAGCAGTTCTTC; CDR3: CSTQQYNEQFF
size: -; J: TRBJ2-1; V: TRBV5-5; D: -; DNA: TGTGCCAGCAGCTCGAGCTCGGGGGGCTCGAGGAATGAGCAGTTCTTC; CDR3: CASSSSSGGSRNEQFF
size: -; J: TRBJ2-5; V: TRBV5-1; D: -; DNA: TGCGCCAGCAGCTTGGGACAGGAAGAGACCCAGTACTTC; CDR3: CASSLGQEETQYF
size: few; J: TRBJ1-1; V: TRBV3-1; D: TRBD1; DNA: TGTGCCAGCAGCCCTCGGACAGGGCAGAACACTGAAGCTTTCTTT; CDR3: CASSPRTGQNTEAFF
size: -; J: TRBJ2-1; V: TRBV24-1; D: -; DNA: TGTGCCACCAGTGATTTGAGCGTAAACAATGAGCAGTTCTTC; CDR3: CATSDLSVNNEQFF
size: few; J: TRBJ2-4; V: TRBV19; D: -; DNA: TGTGCCAGTAGTATGGTAGTCGCCAAAAACATTCAGTACTTC; CDR3: CASSMVVAKNIQYF
size: few; J: TRBJ2-2; V: TRBV29-1; D: -; DNA: TGCAGCGTTGAATTGTCAACCGGGGAGCTGTTTTTT; CDR3: CSVELSTGELFF
size: -; J: TRBJ2-1; V: TRBV11-2; D: -; DNA: TGTGCCAGCAGCTTGGCCAACTACAATGAGCAGTTCTTC; CDR3: CASSLANYNEQFF
size: few; J: TRBJ2-7; V: TRBV14; D: TRBD2; DNA: TGTGCCAGCAAGGGAGCGGGGGCCTACGAGCAGTACTTC; CDR3: CASKGAGAYEQYF
size: -; J: TRBJ1-1; V: TRBV29-1; D: TRBD1; DNA: TGCAGCGTGGGACAGGTGTTGAACACTGAAGCTTTCTTT; CDR3: CSVGQVLNTEAFF
size: -; J: TRBJ1-4; V: TRBV6-1; D: -; DNA: TGTGCCAGCAGTGCTACAACGAGCGCAACTAATGAAAAACTGTTTTTT; CDR3: CASSATTSATNEKLFF
size: few; J: TRBJ2-5; V: TRBV20-1; D: -; DNA: TGCAGTGCGCCAGGGAGGCGCGCTCAAGAGACCCAGTACTTC; CDR3: CSAPGRRAQETQYF
size: few; J: TRBJ1-2; V: TRBV5-1; D: -; DNA: TGCGCCAGCAGCTTTCAACAGGATGGCTACACCTTC; CDR3: CASSFQQDGYTF
size: -; J: TRBJ1-1; V: TRBV2; D: TRBD1; DNA: TGTGCCAGCACGGGGTCAGGGGGACTTGAAGCTTTCTTT; CDR3: CASTGSGGLEAFF
size: few; J: TRBJ1-1; V: TRBV11-2; D: -; DNA: TGTGCCAGCAGCTTAGGCCCGGGGGCCTTAGCTTTCTTT; CDR3: CASSLGPGALAFF
size: -; J: TRBJ2-5; V: TRBV29-1; D: -; DNA: TGCAGCGCCCGAGGACCCTCCCAAGAGACCCAGTACTTC; CDR3: CSARGPSQETQYF
size: few; J: TRBJ2-3; V: TRBV11-2; D: -; DNA: TGTGCCAGCAGTCAAGGGAAAGGTGGCGGCGGAGGTGGCACAGATACGCAGTATTTT; CDR3: CASSQGKGGGGGGTDTQYF
size: -; J: TRBJ1-5; V: TRBV28; D: -; DNA: TGTGCCAGCAGTTTGATCGGGCCCCAGCATTTT; CDR3: CASSLIGPQHF
size: -; J: TRBJ2-1; V: TRBV28; D: -; DNA: TGTGCCAGCAGTCGGGGGGACACCGATGAGCAGTTCTTC; CDR3: CASSRGDTDEQFF
size: few; J: TRBJ1-6; V: TRBV6-4; D: TRBD1; DNA: TGTGCCAGCAGTGACCGGACAGGGGGATCACCCCTCCACTTT; CDR3: CASSDRTGGSPLHF
size: few; J: TRBJ1-1; V: TRBV7-7; D: -; DNA: TGTGCCAGCAGCTTAGACTCTCTCCCTACAGGGCTTGCGAACACTGAAGCTTTCTTT; CDR3: CASSLDSLPTGLANTEAFF
size: many; J: TRBJ2-3; V: TRBV11-1; D: -; DNA: TGTGCCAGCAGCCGCAGCCCAGGGACAAGCACAGATACGCAGTATTTT; CDR3: CASSRSPGTSTDTQYF
size: few; J: TRBJ2-3; V: TRBV29-1; D: TRBD2; DNA: TGCAGCGTAACCCCCCCGGGGGGAGGCAGCACAGATACGCAGTATTTT; CDR3: CSVTPPGGGSTDTQYF